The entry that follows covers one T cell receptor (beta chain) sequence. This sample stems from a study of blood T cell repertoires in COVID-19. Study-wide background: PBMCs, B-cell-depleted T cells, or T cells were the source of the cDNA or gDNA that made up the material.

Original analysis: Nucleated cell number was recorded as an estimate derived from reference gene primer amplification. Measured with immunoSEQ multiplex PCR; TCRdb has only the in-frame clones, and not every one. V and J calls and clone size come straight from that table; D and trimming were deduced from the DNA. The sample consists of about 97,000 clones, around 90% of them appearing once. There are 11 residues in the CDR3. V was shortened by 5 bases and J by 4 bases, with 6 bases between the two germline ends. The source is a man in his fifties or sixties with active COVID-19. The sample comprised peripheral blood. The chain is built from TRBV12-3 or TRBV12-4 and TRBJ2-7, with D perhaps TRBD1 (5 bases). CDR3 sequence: CASSGAYEQYF. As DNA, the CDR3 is TGTGCCAGCAGTGGGGCGTACGAGCAGTACTTC.